These 15 T cell receptor beta chains were all obtained from the same sample, sequenced in a study of OX40 agonist ivuxolimab in advanced cancers. Libraries were made using the immunoSEQ multiplex PCR assay. What TCRdb holds here is the immuneACCESS table cut down to in-frame rearrangements. Part of the clones is not present; checked against another copy, under half of the missing clones reflect an unresolved V gene, and the others are unexplained. For this sample the table gives tens of thousands of clones, of which approximately 90% were detected only once. The top ten clones comprise 5.5% to 8% of the sample. The sequencing here drew on CD4+ or CD8+ T cells sorted from blood, taken in a trial of the OX40 agonist ivuxolimab. These receptors originate from an adult with an advanced solid tumor such as melanoma, head and neck, liver or kidney cancer.

This rearrangement joins TRBV4-3 to TRBJ1-2; 7 bases are a match to TRBD1. V was clipped by 0 bases and J by 14 bases; unmatched bases: 9. This CDR3 is 13 amino acids long. Germline CDR1 is LGHNA and CDR2 is YSLEER. The CDR3 loop reads CASSQDKGDSATF. CDR3 nucleotide sequence: TGCGCCAGCAGCCAAGATAAGGGGGACAGCGCGACCTTC.

This clone was detected a few times. The chain recombines TRBV2 with TRBJ1-5, with unresolved D. The CDR3 is 15 amino acids. The V gene lost 2 bases and the J gene lost 0 bases, with 8 bases spanning the gap. Germline lookup yields CDR1 SNHLY and CDR2 FYNNEI. The CDR3 DNA reads as TGTGCCAGCAGTGAAAGTACGATTAGCAATCAGCCCCAGCATTTT. Protein product: CASSESTISNQPQHF.

V and J are TRBV4-3 and TRBJ1-1; 7 positions agree with TRBD1. The CDR3 length is 16 residues. Germline V CDR1 and CDR2: LGHNA, YSLEER. The ends lost 0 bases at V and 6 bases at J; junction bases unmatched: 10. Written as DNA, the CDR3 is TGCGCCAGCAGCCAAGATCAGGCAGGGGGAATTGCTGAAGCTTTCTTT. It encodes CASSQDQAGGIAEAFF.

The rearrangement links TRBV9 to TRBJ1-5, with D perhaps TRBD1 (5 bases). Trimming pared 4 bases from V and 4 bases from J, leaving 9 bases between. The CDR3 covers 13 residues. Germline-derived CDR1 and CDR2 are SGDLS and YYNGEE. CDR3 bases: TGTGCCAGCAGCTCCCGGGGGAATCAGCCCCAGCATTTT. Its translation: CASSSRGNQPQHF.

The chain combines TRBV6-5 with TRBJ1-1; no reliable D call. The V end lost 6 bases, the J end lost 2 bases, and 4 bases lay between the germline ends. CDR1 and CDR2 (germline): MNHEY, SVGAGI. This CDR3 is built from 11 residues. The CDR3 sequence: CASSHNTEAFF. The CDR3 nucleotides read TGTGCCAGCAGCCACAACACTGAAGCTTTCTTT.

In its sample, this clone was seen once. The chain combines TRBV4-3 with TRBJ2-7; TRBD2 aligns across 8 bases. After removal of 0 bases from V and 7 bases from J, the junction contained 11 bases not matched to a gene. CDR1 is LGHNA and CDR2 is YSLEER in the germline V gene. The CDR3 runs to 16 residues. CDR3 coding DNA: TGCGCCAGCAGCCAAGAGGCAGAAACGGGGGGGAGTGAGCAGTACTTC. It is translated as CASSQEAETGGSEQYF.

V usage is TRBV11-2 and J usage is TRBJ2-1; 8 bases are shared with TRBD2. The V gene's germline CDR1 is SGHAT and CDR2 FQNNGV. V was clipped by 4 bases and J by 0 bases; unmatched bases: 5. The CDR3 extends over 16 amino acids. The CDR3, as DNA: TGTGCCAGCAGCTCCGCCACTAGCGGCTCCTACAATGAGCAGTTCTTC. Translated, it gives CASSSATSGSYNEQFF.

CDR3 sequence: CASSQWGYEQYF. The CDR3 DNA follows: TGTGCCAGCAGCCAATGGGGCTACGAGCAGTACTTC. The chain is built from TRBV16 and TRBJ2-7, with no clear D. This CDR3 is built from 12 residues. The germline V gene has CDR1 KGHSY and CDR2 FQNENV. V was cut by 1 base and J by 3 bases, with 4 bases left in between.

This chain connects TRBV15 to TRBJ2-3; D may correspond to TRBD1 or TRBD2 (5 bases each). Trimming pared 3 bases from V and 6 bases from J, leaving 7 bases between. The CDR3 covers 12 residues. The germline gives CDR1 LNHNV, CDR2 YYDKDF (reference sequence). CDR3 amino acids: CATSSWGDTQYF. The CDR3 DNA follows: TGTGCCACCAGCAGTTGGGGGGATACGCAGTATTTT.

The V call is TRBV9, the J call TRBJ2-3; 7 bases fit TRBD1. Trimming at V came to 1 base and at J to 0 bases, leaving 5 bases not matched to a gene. This CDR3 comprises 16 residues. CDR1 and CDR2 from the germline V gene are SGDLS and YYNGEE. CDR3 DNA: TGTGCCAGCAGCGTATCACCGGGACAGAGCACAGATACGCAGTATTTT. It yields the protein CASSVSPGQSTDTQYF.

This chain uses TRBV6-1 with TRBJ2-7; possible D gene TRBD1, 5 bases. V was clipped by 4 bases and J by 7 bases, with 11 bases between them. CDR3 size: 12 residues. CDR1 is MNHNS and CDR2 is SASEGT in the germline V gene. Here the CDR3 reads CASSGRVSEQYF. CDR3 in DNA: TGTGCCAGCAGTGGCAGGGTATCGGAGCAGTACTTC.

The CDR3 sequence: CASSVGQDGYTF. In DNA, the CDR3 is TGTGCCAGCAGCGTAGGACAGGATGGCTACACCTTC. The chain couples TRBV9 to TRBJ1-2; possible D gene TRBD1, 6 bases. Trimming pared 0 bases from V and 6 bases from J, leaving 6 bases between. Germline V gene lookup returns CDR1 SGDLS and CDR2 YYNGEE. There are 12 residues in the CDR3.

The genes are TRBV28 and TRBJ2-7; perhaps TRBD1 as D (6 bases). The CDR3 covers 12 residues. Between the trimmed V and J ends, which lost 5 bases and 3 bases, there was a span of 8 bases. Looked up from germline, CDR1 is MDHEN and CDR2 is SYDVKM. The CDR3 bases are TGTGCCAGCAGTCCACAGGGCTACGAGCAGTACTTC. Protein sequence: CASSPQGYEQYF.

The V gene is TRBV5-4, the J gene TRBJ2-7; TRBD1 matches 7 bases. Germline CDR1 is SGHNT and CDR2 is YYREEE (reference sequence). The CDR3 has 14 residues. The J segment lost 2 bases and the V segment lost 3 bases, leaving 5 bases of the junction unmatched. CDR3 nucleotides: TGTGCCAGCAGCTACTCGGGACAGACCTACGAGCAGTACTTC. Amino acids: CASSYSGQTYEQYF.

The V call is TRBV2, the J call TRBJ2-1; weak D call: TRBD1 (7 bases). In germline, CDR1 is SNHLY, CDR2 FYNNEI. With 11 bases removed from V and 0 bases from J, the gap between germline ends came to 11 bases. CDR3 length: 13 residues. Here the CDR3 DNA reads TGTGCCCAGGGGGGCACCTCCTACAATGAGCAGTTCTTC. It codes for CAQGGTSYNEQFF.